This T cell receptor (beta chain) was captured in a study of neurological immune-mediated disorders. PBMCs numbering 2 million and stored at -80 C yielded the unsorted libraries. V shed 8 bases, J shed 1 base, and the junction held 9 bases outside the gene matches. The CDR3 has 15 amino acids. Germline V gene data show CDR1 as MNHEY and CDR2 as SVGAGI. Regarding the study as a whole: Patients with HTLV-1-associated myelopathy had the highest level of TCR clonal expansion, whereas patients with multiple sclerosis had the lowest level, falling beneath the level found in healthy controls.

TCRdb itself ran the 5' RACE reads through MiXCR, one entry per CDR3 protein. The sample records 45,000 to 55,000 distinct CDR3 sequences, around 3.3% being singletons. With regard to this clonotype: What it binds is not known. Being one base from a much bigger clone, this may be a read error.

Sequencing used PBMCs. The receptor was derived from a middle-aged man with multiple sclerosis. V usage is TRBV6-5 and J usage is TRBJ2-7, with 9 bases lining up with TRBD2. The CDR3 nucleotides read TGTGCCAGCGAGATCATAGCGGGGGAGTCCTACGAGCAGTACTTC. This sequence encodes CASEIIAGESYEQYF.